The rows below give T cell receptor beta chains drawn from one sample of a study of early T cells in non-severe SARS-CoV-2 infection. From the 5' RACE reads, TCRdb called clonotypes with MiXCR, one entry per CDR3 protein. The repertoire holds around 55,000 distinct CDR3 sequences, with about an eighth as singletons. Sequences were obtained from whole blood. These receptors were taken from an adult who was a healthcare worker with PCR-confirmed SARS-CoV-2 infection or an uninfected control (not recorded which). Both conserved end residues are part of each CDR3. A D gene is named only where the DNA matches it firmly. Clone size is given for some rows only: seen once, a few or many times, or a class if the clone is expanded.

d_gene,abundance,v_gene,j_gene,CDR3aa,CDR3nt
NA,few,TRBV28,TRBJ1-2,CASSSGGYNFGYTF,TGTGCCAGCAGTTCGGGGGGCTATAATTTTGGCTACACCTTC
NA,many,TRBV15,TRBJ2-2,CATSRDLTNTGELFF,TGTGCCACCAGCAGAGATTTGACAAACACCGGGGAGCTGTTTTTT
NA,many,TRBV20-1,TRBJ2-7,CSANPRAVGSYEQYF,TGCAGTGCCAACCCACGGGCAGTTGGATCCTACGAGCAGTACTTC
NA,few,TRBV28,TRBJ2-1,CASRPQGPYNEQFF,TGTGCCAGCAGGCCCCAGGGGCCCTACAATGAGCAGTTCTTC
NA,many,TRBV20-1,TRBJ2-1,CSARANSGGYNEQFF,TGCAGTGCTAGAGCGAATAGCGGAGGGTACAATGAGCAGTTCTTC
NA,many,TRBV2,TRBJ2-3,CASIASQAADTQYF,TGTGCCAGCATCGCCAGCCAGGCGGCAGATACGCAGTATTTT
NA,NA,TRBV9,TRBJ2-1,CASSVRGLTYNEQFF,TGTGCCAGCAGCGTAAGAGGGCTCACCTACAATGAGCAGTTCTTC
TRBD1,many,TRBV20-1,TRBJ1-6,CSARSGTGEQSPLHF,TGCAGTGCTAGATCAGGGACAGGGGAGCAATCACCCCTCCACTTT
TRBD2,many,TRBV20-1,TRBJ2-2,CSARRLGLAQGGELFF,TGCAGTGCTAGACGACTGGGACTAGCTCAGGGCGGGGAGCTGTTTTTT
TRBD2,many,TRBV4-2,TRBJ2-3,CASSQGTSGRWDTQYF,TGTGCCAGCAGCCAAGGGACTAGCGGGAGGTGGGATACGCAGTATTTT
TRBD2,NA,TRBV7-3,TRBJ2-1,CASSPTSGAWDEQFF,TGTGCCAGCAGCCCGACTAGCGGGGCCTGGGATGAGCAGTTCTTC
TRBD2,NA,TRBV2,TRBJ2-1,CASSDPSGEQFF,TGTGCCAGCAGTGACCCTAGCGGTGAGCAGTTCTTC
TRBD1,few,TRBV5-1,TRBJ1-1,CASSSTGPNTEAFF,TGCGCCAGCAGCTCGACAGGGCCGAACACTGAAGCTTTCTTT
TRBD1,many,TRBV7-9,TRBJ1-4,CASSGGTGLDEKLFF,TGTGCCAGCAGCGGAGGGACAGGGCTAGATGAAAAACTGTTTTTT
NA,many,TRBV6-2/TRBV6-3,TRBJ1-1,CASRSPPGRPVGTEAFF,TGTGCCAGCAGATCTCCTCCGGGACGCCCGGTGGGAACTGAAGCTTTCTTT
NA,few,TRBV2,TRBJ1-2,CASSEDDYGYTF,TGTGCCAGCAGTGAAGACGACTATGGCTACACCTTC
NA,NA,TRBV6-6,TRBJ1-6,CASSTQRAHNSPLHF,TGTGCCAGCAGTACCCAGAGGGCACACAATTCACCCCTCCACTTT
NA,NA,TRBV7-8,TRBJ2-2,CASSSLGSLNTGELFF,TGTGCCAGCAGCTCCCTCGGGTCCCTGAACACCGGGGAGCTGTTTTTT
TRBD1,many,TRBV5-1,TRBJ1-1,CASSLGQGMNTEAFF,TGCGCCAGCAGCCTGGGACAGGGGATGAACACTGAAGCTTTCTTT
NA,many,TRBV29-1,TRBJ1-5,CSGAVRNQPQHF,TGCAGCGGGGCAGTTAGGAATCAGCCCCAGCATTTT
NA,few,TRBV30,TRBJ1-2,CAWGPRRGVYGYTF,TGTGCCTGGGGACCGCGGAGGGGGGTCTATGGCTACACCTTC
NA,NA,TRBV6-1,TRBJ2-7,CASSLGGEQYF,TGTGCCAGCAGCCTCGGTGGAGAGCAGTACTTC
NA,many,TRBV29-1,TRBJ2-3,CSVGSRGTDTQYF,TGCAGCGTTGGATCGCGGGGCACAGATACGCAGTATTTT
NA,many,TRBV14,TRBJ1-1,CASSQDWGRANTEAFF,TGTGCCAGCAGCCAAGATTGGGGACGGGCGAACACTGAAGCTTTCTTT
NA,many,TRBV10-2,TRBJ2-5,CASSELGYQETQYF,TGCGCCAGCAGTGAGTTGGGATACCAAGAGACCCAGTACTTC
NA,NA,TRBV7-8,TRBJ2-3,CASSGRGLPDTQYF,TGTGCCAGCAGCGGGAGGGGGCTTCCAGATACGCAGTATTTT
TRBD2,few,TRBV28,TRBJ2-1,CASIGLAGYNEQFF,TGTGCCAGCATCGGACTAGCGGGGTACAATGAGCAGTTCTTC
TRBD2,many,TRBV28,TRBJ2-3,CASSLWGSSGVVTDTQYF,TGTGCCAGCAGTTTATGGGGGAGTAGCGGGGTTGTCACAGATACGCAGTATTTT
NA,many,TRBV29-1,TRBJ1-1,CSASRGVEAFF,TGCAGCGCCTCCCGGGGGGTCGAAGCTTTCTTT
NA,few,TRBV24-1,TRBJ2-3,CATGPGRGADTQYF,TGTGCCACCGGACCTGGGCGCGGCGCAGATACGCAGTATTTT
TRBD2,many,TRBV7-2,TRBJ2-1,CASSFLTSGGVQFF,TGTGCCAGCAGCTTTCTGACTAGCGGGGGGGTGCAGTTCTTC
NA,NA,TRBV2,TRBJ2-2,CASSPRSPTGELFF,TGTGCCAGCAGTCCACGTTCTCCGACCGGGGAGCTGTTTTTT
TRBD1,many,TRBV29-1,TRBJ2-5,CSVATGEETQYF,TGCAGCGTTGCAACAGGGGAAGAGACCCAGTACTTC
NA,many,TRBV14,TRBJ2-3,CASSQTYTQYF,TGTGCCAGCAGCCAAACTTATACGCAGTATTTT
NA,few,TRBV7-6,TRBJ2-1,CASSSLNKGNEQFF,TGTGCCAGCAGCTCCCTAAATAAAGGGAATGAGCAGTTCTTC
TRBD1,few,TRBV2,TRBJ1-1,CASRGEGAAEAFF,TGTGCCAGCAGGGGCGAGGGGGCGGCTGAAGCTTTCTTT
TRBD1,few,TRBV6-6,TRBJ2-2,CASSFRDRGAGELFF,TGTGCCAGCAGTTTCCGGGACAGGGGTGCCGGGGAGCTGTTTTTT
TRBD1,many,TRBV5-1,TRBJ2-7,CASSTGTGSYEQYF,TGCGCCAGCAGTACCGGGACAGGGTCCTACGAGCAGTACTTC
TRBD1,many,TRBV20-1,TRBJ1-2,CSARPRGRDGYTF,TGCAGTGCCCGGCCCAGGGGGCGTGATGGCTACACCTTC
NA,many,TRBV28,TRBJ2-7,CASSLGGGGSYEQYF,TGTGCCAGCAGTTTGGGGGGAGGGGGCTCCTACGAGCAGTACTTC
NA,few,TRBV20-1,TRBJ2-2,CSARDTGNGELFF,TGCAGTGCTAGAGATACGGGGAACGGGGAGCTGTTTTTT
NA,NA,TRBV7-2,TRBJ2-2,CASSLLGGSGELFF,TGTGCCAGCAGCTTGCTAGGGGGTAGCGGGGAGCTGTTTTTT
TRBD2,NA,TRBV5-4,TRBJ2-7,CASSLAGEGSYEQYF,TGTGCCAGCAGCCTAGCGGGAGAAGGGTCCTACGAGCAGTACTTC
NA,many,TRBV3-1,TRBJ2-7,CASSPGAVYEQYF,TGTGCCAGCAGCCCGGGGGCAGTCTACGAGCAGTACTTC
TRBD2,NA,TRBV28,TRBJ2-7,CASTSGSREQYF,TGTGCCAGCACTAGCGGGTCTAGGGAGCAGTACTTC
NA,once,TRBV20-1,TRBJ2-7,CSARATYGLQEQYF,TGCAGTGCTAGAGCGACTTACGGCCTACAGGAGCAGTACTTC
TRBD1,many,TRBV6-2/TRBV6-3,TRBJ2-6,CASSYRGQQTGANVLTF,TGTGCCAGCAGCTACCGGGGACAGCAAACTGGGGCCAACGTCCTGACTTTC
NA,few,TRBV27,TRBJ2-7,CASSLVDSNKQYF,TGTGCCAGCAGTTTAGTAGACAGCAACAAGCAGTACTTC
NA,many,TRBV9,TRBJ2-3,CASSLEQGGTDTQYF,TGTGCCAGCAGCCTCGAACAGGGTGGTACAGATACGCAGTATTTT
NA,few,TRBV2,TRBJ2-7,CASRDSYEQYF,TGTGCCAGCAGGGACAGCTACGAGCAGTACTTC
NA,NA,TRBV28,TRBJ1-2,CASRDPTHYGYTF,TGTGCCAGCAGGGATCCTACCCACTATGGCTACACCTTC
TRBD1,few,TRBV20-1,TRBJ2-5,CSATNQGQGTGETQYF,TGCAGTGCTACGAATCAGGGACAGGGGACAGGAGAGACCCAGTACTTC
NA,NA,TRBV27,TRBJ2-1,CASRVAGAPYNEQFF,TGTGCCAGCAGGGTTGCAGGGGCACCCTACAATGAGCAGTTCTTC
NA,many,TRBV12-3/TRBV12-4,TRBJ2-3,CASSLARGSTDTQYF,TGTGCCAGCAGTTTAGCGCGGGGTAGCACAGATACGCAGTATTTT
TRBD1,NA,TRBV7-3,TRBJ2-5,CATALGGLETQYF,TGTGCCACCGCACTAGGGGGCTTAGAGACCCAGTACTTC
NA,NA,TRBV4-1,TRBJ2-1,CASGQRGLTGYNEQFF,TGCGCCAGCGGACAGAGAGGCCTAACTGGCTACAATGAGCAGTTCTTC
NA,many,TRBV6-1,TRBJ1-2,CASSKKQENGYTF,TGTGCCAGCAGTAAAAAACAGGAGAATGGCTACACCTTC
TRBD2,NA,TRBV5-8,TRBJ2-1,CASTLYRTSGDNEQFF,TGTGCCAGCACACTATACCGGACTAGCGGAGACAATGAGCAGTTCTTC